This T cell receptor (beta chain) comes out of a study of blood T cells in healthy people across ages. General study points: There was a strong correlation between TCR beta diversity and naive T cell percentage. Measured against age, TCR beta diversity per million T cells decreased in a roughly linear manner.

CDR3 length: 16 residues. Per the germline V gene, CDR1 is KGHSH and CDR2 is LQKENI. Losses at the gene ends were 3 bases for V and 10 bases for J; bases not matched to a gene: 15. A J-beta primer mix and a sample-barcoded 5' primer were used in a second PCR of about 7 to 11 cycles. Via MiXCR, TCRdb re-called the 5' RACE reads, giving one row per CDR3 protein. The data show 850,000 to 1,000,000 distinct CDR3 sequences, just over 50% seen once. Donors each provided 9.5 to 10 milliliters of peripheral blood. PBMCs, at least 7 million per sample, were isolated. In regard to this clonotype: The antigen remains unidentified.

This TCR was recovered from a woman aged 55-69 years in good health. This chain links TRBV18 with TRBJ2-3; TRBD1 agrees at 8 bases. The specimen sequenced was blood. DNA of the CDR3: TGTGCCAGCTCACCGAGATTGACGGCCGAACAGGGGGCGCAGTATTTT. This codes for CASSPRLTAEQGAQYF.